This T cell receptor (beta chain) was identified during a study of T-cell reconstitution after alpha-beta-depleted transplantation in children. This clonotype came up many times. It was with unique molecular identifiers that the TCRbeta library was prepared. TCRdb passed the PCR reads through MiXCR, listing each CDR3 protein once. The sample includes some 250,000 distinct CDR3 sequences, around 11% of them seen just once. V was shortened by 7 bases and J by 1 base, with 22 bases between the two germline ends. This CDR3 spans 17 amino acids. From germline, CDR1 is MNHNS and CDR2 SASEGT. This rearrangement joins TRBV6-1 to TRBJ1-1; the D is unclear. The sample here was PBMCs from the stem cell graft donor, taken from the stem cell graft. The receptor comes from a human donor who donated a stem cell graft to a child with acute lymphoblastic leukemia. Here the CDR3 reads CASNPQEGIKPNTEAFF. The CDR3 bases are TGTGCCAGCAACCCCCAAGAGGGCATAAAGCCGAACACTGAAGCTTTCTTT.